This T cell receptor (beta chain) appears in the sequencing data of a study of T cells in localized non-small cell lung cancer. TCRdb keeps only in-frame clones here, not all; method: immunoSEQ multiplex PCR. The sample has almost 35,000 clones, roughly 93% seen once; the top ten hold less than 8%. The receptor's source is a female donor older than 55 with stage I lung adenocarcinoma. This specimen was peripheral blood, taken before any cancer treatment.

The CDR3 here is CASSLVHTDTQYF. The CDR3 nucleotides are TGTGCCAGCAGCTTGGTCCACACAGATACGCAGTATTTT. The chain is built from TRBV5-4 and TRBJ2-3; no clear D. The CDR3 extends over 13 amino acids. CDR1 and CDR2 (germline): SGHNT, YYREEE (reference sequence). The germline V and J ends were trimmed by 0 bases and 2 bases, with 4 bases remaining between them.